This TCR beta chain came from a study of T cells in tuberculosis. Study summary: T cells were selected with CD1B tetramers loaded with glucose monomycolate. In South Africa, adults with active tuberculosis were compared with IGRA-negative and latently infected IGRA-positive adolescents. Broader study findings: Shorter CDR3-alpha in active tuberculosis partly drove smaller distances.

Profiling relied on immunoSEQ multiplex PCR, and the TCRdb table lists in-frame clones only, not all of them. The data hold about 44,000 clones, with roughly 96% observed a single time. Notes on this clone: Its antigen is as yet unknown.

In germline, CDR1 is SNHLY, CDR2 FYNNEI. The V gene lost 8 bases and the J gene lost 2 bases, with 18 bases spanning the gap. The CDR3 is made up of 15 amino acids. The sequenced sample consisted of PBMCs. V is TRBV2 and J is TRBJ1-2; tentative D call: TRBD1 (5 bases). The TCR was taken from a donor aged 10-29 years with latent tuberculosis or without tuberculosis infection. The CDR3 DNA reads TGTGCCAGCCTCTCACCCCTGGGGCGGAACTATGGCTACACCTTC. It is translated as CASLSPLGRNYGYTF.